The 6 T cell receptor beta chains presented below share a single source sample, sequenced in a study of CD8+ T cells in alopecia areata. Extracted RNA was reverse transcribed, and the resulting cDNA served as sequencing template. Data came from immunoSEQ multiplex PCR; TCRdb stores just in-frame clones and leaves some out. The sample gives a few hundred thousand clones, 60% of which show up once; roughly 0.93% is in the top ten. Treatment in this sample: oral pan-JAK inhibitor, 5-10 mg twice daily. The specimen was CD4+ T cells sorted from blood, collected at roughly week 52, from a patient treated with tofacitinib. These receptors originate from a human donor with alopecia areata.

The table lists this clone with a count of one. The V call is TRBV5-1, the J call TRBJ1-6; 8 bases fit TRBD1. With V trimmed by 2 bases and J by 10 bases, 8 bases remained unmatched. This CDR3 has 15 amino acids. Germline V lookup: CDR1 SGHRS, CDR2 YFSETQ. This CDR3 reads CASSFGTGYRSPLHF. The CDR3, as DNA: TGCGCCAGCAGCTTCGGGACAGGCTATCGCTCACCCCTCCACTTT.

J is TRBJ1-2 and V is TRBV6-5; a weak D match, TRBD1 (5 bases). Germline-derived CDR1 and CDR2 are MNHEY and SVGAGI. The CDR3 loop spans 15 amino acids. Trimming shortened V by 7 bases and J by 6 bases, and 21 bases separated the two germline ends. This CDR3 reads CASTFGQGGVNGYTF. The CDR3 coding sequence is TGTGCCAGCACCTTCGGACAAGGCGGGGTAAATGGCTACACCTTC.

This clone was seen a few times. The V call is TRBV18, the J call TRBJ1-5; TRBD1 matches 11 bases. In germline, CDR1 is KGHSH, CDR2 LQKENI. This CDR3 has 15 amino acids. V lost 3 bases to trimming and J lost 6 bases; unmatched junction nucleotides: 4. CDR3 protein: CASSPGQGAGQPQHF. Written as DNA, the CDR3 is TGTGCCAGCTCACCCGGACAGGGGGCCGGTCAGCCCCAGCATTTT.

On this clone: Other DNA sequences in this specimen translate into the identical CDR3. The CDR3 DNA is TGCAGCGTTGCGGGGGCGAACACTGAAGCTTTCTTT. This gives the protein CSVAGANTEAFF. The chain has TRBV29-1 and TRBJ1-1; maybe TRBD1 (6 bases). Germline values: CDR1 SQVTM, CDR2 ANQGSEA. V was shortened by 4 bases and J by 1 base, with 7 bases between the two germline ends. The CDR3 runs 12 residues.

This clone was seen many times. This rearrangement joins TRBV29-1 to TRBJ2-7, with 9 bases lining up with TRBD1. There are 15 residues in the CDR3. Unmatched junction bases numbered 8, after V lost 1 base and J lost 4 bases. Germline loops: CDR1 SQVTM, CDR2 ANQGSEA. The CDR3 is CSVEVGTGHGYEQYF. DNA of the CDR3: TGCAGCGTTGAAGTTGGGACAGGGCATGGTTACGAGCAGTACTTC.

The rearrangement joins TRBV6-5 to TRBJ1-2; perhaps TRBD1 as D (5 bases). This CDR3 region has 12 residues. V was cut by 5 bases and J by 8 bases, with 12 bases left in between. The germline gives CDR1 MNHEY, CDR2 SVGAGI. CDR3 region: CASSTAGLGYTF. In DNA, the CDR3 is TGTGCCAGCAGTACCGCAGGGTTGGGCTACACCTTC.